This TCR beta chain appears in the sequencing data of a study of cytomegalovirus exposure and HLA in healthy donors. Study-wide findings and caveats: Follow-up analysis later connected one missense variant in DCLRE1C with trimming of TCR beta V- and J-genes.

As for this clone: Its target is unknown.

The germline CDR1 and CDR2 sequences are MNHNS and SASEGT. The CDR3 sequence is 10 residues long. V was pared by 7 bases and J by 9 bases, with 6 bases between. In the PCR, 60 Vbeta and 13 Jbeta primers were used. Methods used by the authors: Later, an analysis found about 80 million unique TCR beta chains, and 8.5 million to 12 million of these were shared. Clones were sequenced by immunoSEQ multiplex PCR, and TCRdb holds only the in-frame ones, with some missing. The V and J calls and clone size are taken from that table; D and trimming were inferred from the DNA. Among approximately 210,000 clones listed, around 87% were seen once. Though probably carrying unrecorded immune exposures, donors were nominally healthy at sampling.

The sequencing input was PBMCs. The chain carries TRBV6-1 and TRBJ2-2; D is undetermined. This TCR was sampled from a young woman in good health and CMV-seronegative. CDR3 sequence reads: CASMAWELFF. The CDR3 DNA is TGTGCCAGCATGGCCTGGGAGCTGTTTTTT.